Sequencing of this TCR beta chain was carried out in a study of T cell repertoires in cytomegalovirus infection. Study background: It was the public TCR beta signatures that indicated both CMV infection and matching HLA type.

Study-wide findings and caveats: Clonotype analysis showed dominance of the ex vivo response by HLA-C-restricted CMV-specific TCR beta clonotypes.

This CDR3 contains 16 residues. Germline CDR1 reads SGHVS; CDR2 reads FNYEAQ. V lost 5 bases and J 6 bases, leaving 19 bases between the germline ends. This clonotype has a handful of counts. Antigen unknown. TCRdb analysed the reads with MiXCR anew, one entry per CDR3 protein. The table shows around 180,000 distinct CDR3 sequences, with roughly a fifth occurring only once. The TCR was taken from a human donor in good health (CMV status not recorded). Some clones in this sample may be carry-over from other donors' samples. The chain carries TRBV7-6 and TRBJ1-4; D perhaps matches TRBD1 (5 bases). The sequencing input was PBMCs. The CDR3 region is CASSRYSGVGDEKLFF. In DNA form, the CDR3 reads TGTGCCAGCAGCCGATACTCAGGCGTGGGGGATGAAAAACTGTTTTTT.